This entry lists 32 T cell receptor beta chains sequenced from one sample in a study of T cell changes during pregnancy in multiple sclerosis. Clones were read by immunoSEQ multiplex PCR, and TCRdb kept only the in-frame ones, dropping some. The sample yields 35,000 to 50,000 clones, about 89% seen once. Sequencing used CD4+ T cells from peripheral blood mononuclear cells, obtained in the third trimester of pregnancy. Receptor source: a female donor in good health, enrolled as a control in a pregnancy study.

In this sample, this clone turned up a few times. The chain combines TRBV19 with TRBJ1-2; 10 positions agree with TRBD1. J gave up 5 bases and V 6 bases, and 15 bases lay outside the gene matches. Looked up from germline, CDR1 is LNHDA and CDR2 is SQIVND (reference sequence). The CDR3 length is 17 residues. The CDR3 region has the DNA TGTGCCAGTAGCCGGTCGGAGGGACAGGGGCTCGGGTATGGCTACACCTTC. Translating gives CASSRSEGQGLGYGYTF.

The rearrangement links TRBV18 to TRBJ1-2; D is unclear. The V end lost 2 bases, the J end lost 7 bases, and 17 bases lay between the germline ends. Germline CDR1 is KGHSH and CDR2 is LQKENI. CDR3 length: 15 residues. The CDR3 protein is CASSPTPGHSGGYTF. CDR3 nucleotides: TGTGCCAGCTCACCAACTCCAGGTCATAGTGGTGGCTACACCTTC.

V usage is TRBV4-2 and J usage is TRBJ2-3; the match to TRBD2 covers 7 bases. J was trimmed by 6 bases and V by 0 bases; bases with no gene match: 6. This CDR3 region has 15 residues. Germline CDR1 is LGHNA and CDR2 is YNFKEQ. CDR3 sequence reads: CASSQDAGDEDTQYF. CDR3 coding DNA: TGTGCCAGCAGCCAAGATGCGGGGGACGAGGATACGCAGTATTTT.

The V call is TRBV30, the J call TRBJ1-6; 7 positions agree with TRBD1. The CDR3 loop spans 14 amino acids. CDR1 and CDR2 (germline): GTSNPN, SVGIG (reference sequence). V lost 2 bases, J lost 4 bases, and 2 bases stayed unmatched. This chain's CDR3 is CAWSLGQYNSPLHF. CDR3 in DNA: TGTGCCTGGAGTTTGGGACAGTATAATTCACCCCTCCACTTT.

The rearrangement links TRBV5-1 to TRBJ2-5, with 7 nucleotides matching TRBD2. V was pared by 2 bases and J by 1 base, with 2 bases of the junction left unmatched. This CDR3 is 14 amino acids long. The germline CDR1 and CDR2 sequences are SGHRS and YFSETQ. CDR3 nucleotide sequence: TGCGCCAGCAGCTTTTCTAGCGGCCAAGAGACCCAGTACTTC. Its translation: CASSFSSGQETQYF.

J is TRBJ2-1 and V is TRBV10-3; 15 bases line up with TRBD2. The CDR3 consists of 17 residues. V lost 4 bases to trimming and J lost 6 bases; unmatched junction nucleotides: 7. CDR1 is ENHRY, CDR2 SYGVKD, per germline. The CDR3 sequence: CAISVGTSGRTPNEQFF. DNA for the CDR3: TGTGCCATCAGTGTTGGGACTAGCGGGAGGACGCCCAATGAGCAGTTCTTC.

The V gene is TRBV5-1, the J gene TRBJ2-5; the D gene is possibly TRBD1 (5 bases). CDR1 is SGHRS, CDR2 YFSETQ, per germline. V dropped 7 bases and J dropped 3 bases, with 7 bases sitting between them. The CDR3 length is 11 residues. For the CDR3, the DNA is TGCGCCAGCGCAGGGAAAGAGACCCAGTACTTC. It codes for CASAGKETQYF.

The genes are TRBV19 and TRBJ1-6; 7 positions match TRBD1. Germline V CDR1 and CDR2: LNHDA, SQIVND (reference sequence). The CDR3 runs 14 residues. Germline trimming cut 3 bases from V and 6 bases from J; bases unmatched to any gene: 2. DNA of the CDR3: TGTGCCAGTAGTATGGGACAGTCTAATTCACCCCTCCACTTT. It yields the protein CASSMGQSNSPLHF.

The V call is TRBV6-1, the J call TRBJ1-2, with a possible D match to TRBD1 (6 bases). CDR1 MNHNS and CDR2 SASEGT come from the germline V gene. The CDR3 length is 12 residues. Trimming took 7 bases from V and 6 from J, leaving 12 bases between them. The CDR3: CASTQGFNGYTF. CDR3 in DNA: TGTGCCAGCACACAGGGTTTCAATGGCTACACCTTC.

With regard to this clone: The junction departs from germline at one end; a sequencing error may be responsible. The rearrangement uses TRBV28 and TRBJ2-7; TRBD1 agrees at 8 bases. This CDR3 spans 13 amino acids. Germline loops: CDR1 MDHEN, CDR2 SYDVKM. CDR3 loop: CASSYGDRPLHHF. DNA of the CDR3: TGTGCCAGCAGTTACGGGGACAGGCCTCTCCATCACTTC.

The chain's CDR3 is CASSEQGGNEQFF. The CDR3 nucleotides read TGTGCCAGCAGTGAACAGGGAGGCAATGAGCAGTTCTTC. V gene TRBV2 combines with J gene TRBJ2-1; a possible D gene is TRBD2 (6 bases). Per germline, CDR1 SNHLY and CDR2 FYNNEI. The CDR3 runs 13 residues. Trimming shortened V by 2 bases and J by 6 bases, and 8 bases separated the two germline ends.

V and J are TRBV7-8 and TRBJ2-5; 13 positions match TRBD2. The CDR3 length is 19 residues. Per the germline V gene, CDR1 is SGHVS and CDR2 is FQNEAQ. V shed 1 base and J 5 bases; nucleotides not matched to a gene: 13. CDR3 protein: CASSLDRLAGGVSVETQYF. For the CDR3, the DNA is TGTGCCAGCAGCTTAGATCGACTAGCGGGGGGAGTAAGTGTCGAGACCCAGTACTTC. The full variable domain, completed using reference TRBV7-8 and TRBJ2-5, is GAGVSQSPRYKVAKRGQDVALRCDPISGHVSLFWYQQALGQGPEFLTYFQNEAQLDKSGLPSDRFFAERPEGSVSTLKIQRTQQEDSAVYLCASSLDRLAGGVSVETQYFGPGTRLLVL.

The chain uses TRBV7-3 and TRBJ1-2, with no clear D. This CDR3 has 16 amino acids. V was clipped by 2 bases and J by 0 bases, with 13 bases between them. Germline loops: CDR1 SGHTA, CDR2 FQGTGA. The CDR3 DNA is TGTGCCAGCAGCTTAGACGGAGCCGTTTCTAACTATGGCTACACCTTC. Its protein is CASSLDGAVSNYGYTF.

CDR3 residues: CASSDSGGRLYEQFF. The CDR3 DNA sequence: TGTGCCAGCAGCGATAGCGGGGGGCGCTTGTATGAGCAGTTCTTC. The V call is TRBV2, the J call TRBJ2-1, with TRBD2 identical over 10 bases. CDR1 and CDR2 from the germline V gene are SNHLY and FYNNEI. The CDR3 sequence is 15 residues long. The ends lost 6 bases at V and 8 bases at J; junction bases unmatched: 10. Supplemented by reference TRBV2 and TRBJ2-1, the full variable domain reads EPEVTQTPSHQVTQMGQEVILRCVPISNHLYFYWYRQILGQKVEFLVSFYNNEISEKSEIFDDQFSVERPDGSNFTLKIRSTKLEDSAMYFCASSDSGGRLYEQFFGPGTRLTVL.

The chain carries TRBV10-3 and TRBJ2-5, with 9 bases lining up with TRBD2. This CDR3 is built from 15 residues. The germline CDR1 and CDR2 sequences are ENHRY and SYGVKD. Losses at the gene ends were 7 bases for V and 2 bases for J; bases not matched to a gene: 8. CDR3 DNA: TGTGCCATCAAGGGGGGACTAGCCCGACAAGAGACCCAGTACTTC. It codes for CAIKGGLARQETQYF.

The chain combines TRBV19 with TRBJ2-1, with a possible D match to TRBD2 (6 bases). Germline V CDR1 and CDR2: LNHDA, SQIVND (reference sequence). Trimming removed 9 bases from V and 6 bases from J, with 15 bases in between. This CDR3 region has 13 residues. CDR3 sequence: CASGDWYLNEQFF. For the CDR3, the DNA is TGTGCCAGCGGGGACTGGTACCTCAATGAGCAGTTCTTC.

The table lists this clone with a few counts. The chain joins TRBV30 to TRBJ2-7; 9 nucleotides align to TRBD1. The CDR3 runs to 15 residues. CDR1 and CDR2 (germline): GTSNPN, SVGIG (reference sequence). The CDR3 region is CAGKGDREVSYEQYF. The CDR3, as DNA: TGTGCTGGAAAGGGGGACAGGGAGGTTTCCTACGAGCAGTACTTC.

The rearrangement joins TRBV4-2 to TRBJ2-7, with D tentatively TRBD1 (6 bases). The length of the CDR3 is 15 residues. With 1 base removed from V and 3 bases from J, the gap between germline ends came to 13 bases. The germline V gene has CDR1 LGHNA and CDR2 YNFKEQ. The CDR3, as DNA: TGTGCCAGCAGCCAAGGGGGCCAAGGGGGCTACGAGCAGTACTTC. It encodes CASSQGGQGGYEQYF.

CDR3 nucleotide sequence: TGTGCCAGCACCCAACAGGGGAGCTCCTACGAGCAGTACTTC. Its translation: CASTQQGSSYEQYF. The chain recombines TRBV2 with TRBJ2-7, with 7 bases lining up with TRBD1. Germline assignment: CDR1 SNHLY and CDR2 FYNNEI. The CDR3 length is 14 residues. V was clipped by 7 bases and J by 0 bases; unmatched bases: 6.

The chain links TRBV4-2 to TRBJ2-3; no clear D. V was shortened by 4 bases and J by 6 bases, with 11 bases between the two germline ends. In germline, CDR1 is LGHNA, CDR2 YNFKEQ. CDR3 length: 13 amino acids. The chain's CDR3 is CASSPSPSDTQYF. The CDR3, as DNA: TGTGCCAGCAGCCCCAGTCCCTCGGATACGCAGTATTTT.

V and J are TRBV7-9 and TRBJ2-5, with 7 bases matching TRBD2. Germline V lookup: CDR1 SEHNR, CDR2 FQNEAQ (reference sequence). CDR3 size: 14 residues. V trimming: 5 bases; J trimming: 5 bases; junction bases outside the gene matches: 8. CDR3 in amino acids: CASSVGGSGETQYF. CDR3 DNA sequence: TGTGCCAGCAGCGTGGGGGGGTCGGGCGAGACCCAGTACTTC.

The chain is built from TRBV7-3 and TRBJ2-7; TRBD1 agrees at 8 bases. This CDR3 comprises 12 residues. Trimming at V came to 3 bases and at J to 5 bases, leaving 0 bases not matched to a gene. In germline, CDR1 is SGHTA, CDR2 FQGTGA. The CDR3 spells CASSLTGDEQYF. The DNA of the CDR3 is TGTGCCAGCAGCTTGACAGGGGACGAGCAGTACTTC. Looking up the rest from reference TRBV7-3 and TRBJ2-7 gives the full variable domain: GAGVSQTPSNKVTEKGKYVELRCDPISGHTALYWYRQSLGQGPEFLIYFQGTGAADDSGLPNDRFFAVRPEGSVSTLKIQRTERGDSAVYLCASSLTGDEQYFGPGTRLTVT.

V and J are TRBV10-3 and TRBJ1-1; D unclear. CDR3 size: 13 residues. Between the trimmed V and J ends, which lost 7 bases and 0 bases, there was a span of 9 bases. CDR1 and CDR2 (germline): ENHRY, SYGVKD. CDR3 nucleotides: TGTGCCATCATGAAAGAGGTGAACACTGAAGCTTTCTTT. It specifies CAIMKEVNTEAFF.

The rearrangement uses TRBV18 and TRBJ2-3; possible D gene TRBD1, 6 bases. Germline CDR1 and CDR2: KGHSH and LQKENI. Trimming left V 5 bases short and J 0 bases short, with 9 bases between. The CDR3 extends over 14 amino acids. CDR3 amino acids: CASSRTVSTDTQYF. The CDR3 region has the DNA TGTGCCAGCTCAAGGACAGTCAGCACAGATACGCAGTATTTT.

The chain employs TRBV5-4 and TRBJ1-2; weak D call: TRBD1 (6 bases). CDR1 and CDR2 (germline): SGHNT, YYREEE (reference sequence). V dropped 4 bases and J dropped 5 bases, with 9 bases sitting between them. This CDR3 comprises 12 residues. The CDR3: CASSPGVYGYTF. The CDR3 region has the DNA TGTGCCAGCAGCCCAGGGGTATATGGCTACACCTTC.

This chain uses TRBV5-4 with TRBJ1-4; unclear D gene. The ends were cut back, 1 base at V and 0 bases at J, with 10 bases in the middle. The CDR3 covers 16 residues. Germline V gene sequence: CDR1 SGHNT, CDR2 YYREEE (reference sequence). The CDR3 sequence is CASSLLGGTTNEKLFF. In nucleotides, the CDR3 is TGTGCCAGCAGCTTGTTAGGAGGAACAACTAATGAAAAACTGTTTTTT.

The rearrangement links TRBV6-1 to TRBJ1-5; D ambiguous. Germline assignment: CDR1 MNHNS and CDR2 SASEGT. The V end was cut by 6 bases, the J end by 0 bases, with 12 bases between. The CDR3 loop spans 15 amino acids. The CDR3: CASRQFWNSNQPQHF. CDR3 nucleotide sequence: TGTGCCAGCAGACAGTTTTGGAATAGCAATCAGCCCCAGCATTTT.

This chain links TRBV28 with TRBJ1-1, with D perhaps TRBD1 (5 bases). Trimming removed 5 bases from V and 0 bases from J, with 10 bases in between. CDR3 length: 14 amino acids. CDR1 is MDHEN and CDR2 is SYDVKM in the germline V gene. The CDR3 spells CASSGGSLNTEAFF. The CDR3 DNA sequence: TGTGCCAGCAGTGGGGGGAGTTTGAACACTGAAGCTTTCTTT. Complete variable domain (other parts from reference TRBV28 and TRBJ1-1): DVKVTQSSRYLVKRTGEKVFLECVQDMDHENMFWYRQDPGLGLRLIYFSYDVKMKEKGDIPEGYSVSREKKERFSLILESASTNQTSMYLCASSGGSLNTEAFFGQGTRLTVV.

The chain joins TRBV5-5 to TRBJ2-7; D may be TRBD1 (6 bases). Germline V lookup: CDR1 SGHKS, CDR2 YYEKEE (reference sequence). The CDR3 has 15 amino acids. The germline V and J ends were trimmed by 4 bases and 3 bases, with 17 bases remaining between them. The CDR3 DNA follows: TGTGCCAGCAGCCTCCACTGGACAGAGAACTACGAGCAGTACTTC. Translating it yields CASSLHWTENYEQYF. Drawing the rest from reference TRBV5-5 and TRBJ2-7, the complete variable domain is DAGVTQSPTHLIKTRGQQVTLRCSPISGHKSVSWYQQVLGQGPQFIFQYYEKEERGRGNFPDRFSARQFPNYSSELNVNALLLGDSALYLCASSLHWTENYEQYFGPGTRLTVT.

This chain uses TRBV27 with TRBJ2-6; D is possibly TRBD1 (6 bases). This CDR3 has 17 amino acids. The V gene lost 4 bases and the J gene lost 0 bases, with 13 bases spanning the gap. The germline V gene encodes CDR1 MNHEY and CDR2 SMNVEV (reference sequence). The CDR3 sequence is CASSYYTGSSGANVLTF. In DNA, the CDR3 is TGTGCCAGCAGTTATTATACAGGGAGCTCTGGGGCCAACGTCCTGACTTTC.

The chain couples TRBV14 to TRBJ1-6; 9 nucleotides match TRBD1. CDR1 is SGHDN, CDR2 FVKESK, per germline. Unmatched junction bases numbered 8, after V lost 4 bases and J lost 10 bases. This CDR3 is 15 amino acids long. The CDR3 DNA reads TGTGCCAGCAGCCGCCTAGGACAGGGGAACTCACCCCTCCACTTT. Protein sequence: CASSRLGQGNSPLHF.

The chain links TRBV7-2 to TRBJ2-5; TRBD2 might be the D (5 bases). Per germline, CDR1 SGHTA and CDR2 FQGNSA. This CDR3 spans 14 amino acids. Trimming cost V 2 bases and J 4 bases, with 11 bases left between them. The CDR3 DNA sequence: TGTGCCAGCAGCTTATGGGGTGCGGGAGAGACCCAGTACTTC. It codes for CASSLWGAGETQYF.